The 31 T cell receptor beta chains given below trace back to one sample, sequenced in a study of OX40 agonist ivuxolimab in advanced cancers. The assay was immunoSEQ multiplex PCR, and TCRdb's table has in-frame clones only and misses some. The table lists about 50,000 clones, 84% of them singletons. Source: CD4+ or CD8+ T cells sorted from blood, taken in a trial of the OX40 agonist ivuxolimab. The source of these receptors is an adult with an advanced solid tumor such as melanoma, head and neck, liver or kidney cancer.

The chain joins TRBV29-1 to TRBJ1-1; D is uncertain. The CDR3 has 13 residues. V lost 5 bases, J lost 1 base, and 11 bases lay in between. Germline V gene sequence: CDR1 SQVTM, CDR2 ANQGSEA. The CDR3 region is CSVTRSGNTEAFF. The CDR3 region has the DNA TGCAGCGTTACCCGATCAGGGAACACTGAAGCTTTCTTT.

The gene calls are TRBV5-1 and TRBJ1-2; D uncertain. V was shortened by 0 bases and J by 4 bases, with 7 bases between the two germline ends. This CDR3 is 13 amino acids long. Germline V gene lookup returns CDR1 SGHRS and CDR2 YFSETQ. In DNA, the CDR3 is TGCGCCAGCAGCTTGGGACCGAGCTATGGCTACACCTTC. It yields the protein CASSLGPSYGYTF.

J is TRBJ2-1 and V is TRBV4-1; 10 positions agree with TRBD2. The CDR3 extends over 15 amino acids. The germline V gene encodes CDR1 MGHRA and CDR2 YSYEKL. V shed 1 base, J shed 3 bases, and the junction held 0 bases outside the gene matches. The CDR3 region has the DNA TGCGCCAGCAGCCAAGGGACTAGCGGCTACAATGAGCAGTTCTTC. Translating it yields CASSQGTSGYNEQFF.

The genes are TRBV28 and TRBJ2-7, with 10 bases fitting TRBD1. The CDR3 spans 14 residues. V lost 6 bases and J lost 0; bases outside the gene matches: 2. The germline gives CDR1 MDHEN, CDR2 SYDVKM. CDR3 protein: CASRGQGDSYEQYF. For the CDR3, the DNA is TGTGCCAGCAGAGGACAGGGGGACTCCTACGAGCAGTACTTC.

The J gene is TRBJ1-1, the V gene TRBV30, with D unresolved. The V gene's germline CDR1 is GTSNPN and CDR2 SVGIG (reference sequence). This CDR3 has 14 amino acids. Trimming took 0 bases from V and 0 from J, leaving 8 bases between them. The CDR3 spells CAWSVWPMNTEAFF. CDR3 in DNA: TGTGCCTGGAGTGTCTGGCCTATGAACACTGAAGCTTTCTTT.

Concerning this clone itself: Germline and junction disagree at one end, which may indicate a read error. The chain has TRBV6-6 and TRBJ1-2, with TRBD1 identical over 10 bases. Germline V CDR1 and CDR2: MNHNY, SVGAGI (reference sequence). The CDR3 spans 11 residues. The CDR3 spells CASRPTGTGEF. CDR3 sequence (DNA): TGTGCCAGCAGACCTACCGGGACAGGGGAATTC.

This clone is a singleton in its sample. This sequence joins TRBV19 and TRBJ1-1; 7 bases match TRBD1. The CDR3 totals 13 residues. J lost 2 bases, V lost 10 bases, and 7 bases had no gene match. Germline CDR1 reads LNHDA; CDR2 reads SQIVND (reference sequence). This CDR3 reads CATRQGRNTEAFF. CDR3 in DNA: TGTGCCACCCGACAGGGCCGTAACACTGAAGCTTTCTTT.

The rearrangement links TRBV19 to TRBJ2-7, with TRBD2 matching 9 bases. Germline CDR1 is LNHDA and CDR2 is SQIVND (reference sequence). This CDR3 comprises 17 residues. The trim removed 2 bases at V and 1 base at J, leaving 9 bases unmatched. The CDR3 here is CASSIKAGGRRSYEQYF. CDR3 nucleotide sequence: TGTGCCAGTAGTATAAAAGCGGGAGGCCGGAGGTCCTACGAGCAGTACTTC.

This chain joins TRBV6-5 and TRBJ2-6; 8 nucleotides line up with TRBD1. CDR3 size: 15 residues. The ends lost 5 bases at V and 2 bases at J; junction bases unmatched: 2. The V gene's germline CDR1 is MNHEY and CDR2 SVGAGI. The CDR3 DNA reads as TGTGCCAGCAGTCTACAGGGGGCTGGGGCCAACGTCCTGACTTTC. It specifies CASSLQGAGANVLTF.

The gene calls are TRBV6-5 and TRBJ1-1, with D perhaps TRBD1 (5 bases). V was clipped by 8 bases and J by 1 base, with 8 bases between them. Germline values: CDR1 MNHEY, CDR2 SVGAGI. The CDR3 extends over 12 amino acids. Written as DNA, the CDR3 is TGTGCCAGCCTCGACAGGAACACTGAAGCTTTCTTT. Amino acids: CASLDRNTEAFF.

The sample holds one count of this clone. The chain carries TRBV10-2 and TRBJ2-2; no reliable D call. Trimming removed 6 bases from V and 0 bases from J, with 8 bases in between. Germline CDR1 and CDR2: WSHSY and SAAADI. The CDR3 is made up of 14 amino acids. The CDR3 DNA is TGCGCCAGCAGCAGGAACGCGAACACCGGGGAGCTGTTTTTT. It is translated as CASSRNANTGELFF.

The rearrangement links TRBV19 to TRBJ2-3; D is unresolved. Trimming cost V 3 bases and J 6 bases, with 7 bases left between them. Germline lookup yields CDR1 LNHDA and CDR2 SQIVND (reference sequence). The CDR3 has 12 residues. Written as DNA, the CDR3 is TGTGCCAGTAGTATTTCTGAGGATACGCAGTATTTT. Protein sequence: CASSISEDTQYF.

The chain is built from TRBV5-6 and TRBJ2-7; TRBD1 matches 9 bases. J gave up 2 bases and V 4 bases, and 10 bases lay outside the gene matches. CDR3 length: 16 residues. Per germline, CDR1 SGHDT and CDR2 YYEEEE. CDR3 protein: CASSPLGTGITYEQYF. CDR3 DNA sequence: TGTGCCAGCAGCCCCCTCGGGACAGGGATAACCTACGAGCAGTACTTC. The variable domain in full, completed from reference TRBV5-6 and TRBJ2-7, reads DAGVTQSPTHLIKTRGQQVTLRCSPKSGHDTVSWYQQALGQGPQFIFQYYEEEERQRGNFPDRFSGHQFPNYSSELNVNALLLGDSALYLCASSPLGTGITYEQYFGPGTRLTVT.

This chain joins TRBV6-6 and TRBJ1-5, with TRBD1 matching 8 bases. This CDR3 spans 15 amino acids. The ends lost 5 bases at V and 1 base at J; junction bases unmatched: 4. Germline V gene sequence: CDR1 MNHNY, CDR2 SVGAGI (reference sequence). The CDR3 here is CASSPGGVSNQPQHF. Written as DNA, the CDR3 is TGTGCCAGCAGTCCAGGGGGCGTGAGCAATCAGCCCCAGCATTTT.

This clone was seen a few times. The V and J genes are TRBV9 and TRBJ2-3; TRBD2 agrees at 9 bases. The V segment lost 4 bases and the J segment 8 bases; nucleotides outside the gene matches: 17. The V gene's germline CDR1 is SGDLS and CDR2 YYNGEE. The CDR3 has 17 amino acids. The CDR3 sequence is CASSTRDSGSSPGTQYF. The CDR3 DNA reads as TGTGCCAGCAGCACCCGGGATAGCGGGAGTTCCCCAGGTACGCAGTATTTT.

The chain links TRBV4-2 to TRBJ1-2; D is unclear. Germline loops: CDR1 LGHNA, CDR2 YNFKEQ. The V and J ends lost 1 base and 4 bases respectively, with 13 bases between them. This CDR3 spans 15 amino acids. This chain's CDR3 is CASSQGEGRGYGYTF. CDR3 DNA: TGTGCCAGCAGCCAAGGGGAGGGCCGGGGCTATGGCTACACCTTC.

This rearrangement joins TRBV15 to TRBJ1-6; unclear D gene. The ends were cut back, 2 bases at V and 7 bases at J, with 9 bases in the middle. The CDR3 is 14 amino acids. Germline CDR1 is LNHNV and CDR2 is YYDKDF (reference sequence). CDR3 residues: CATSRTALNSPLHF. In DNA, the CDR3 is TGTGCCACCAGCAGAACAGCCCTGAATTCACCCCTCCACTTT. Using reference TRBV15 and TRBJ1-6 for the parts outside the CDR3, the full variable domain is DAMVIQNPRYQVTQFGKPVTLSCSQTLNHNVMYWYQQKSSQAPKLLFHYYDKDFNNEADTPDNFQSRRPNTSFCFLDIRSPGLGDTAMYLCATSRTALNSPLHFGNGTRLTVT.

This CDR3 is CASSLGDGTYNEQFF. In nucleotides, the CDR3 is TGTGCCAGCAGTTTGGGGGACGGGACATACAATGAGCAGTTCTTC. This chain links TRBV28 with TRBJ2-1, with TRBD1 as a possible D gene (6 bases). The V end was cut by 3 bases, the J end by 4 bases, with 13 bases between. The CDR3 sequence is 15 residues long. Germline V gene data show CDR1 as MDHEN and CDR2 as SYDVKM.

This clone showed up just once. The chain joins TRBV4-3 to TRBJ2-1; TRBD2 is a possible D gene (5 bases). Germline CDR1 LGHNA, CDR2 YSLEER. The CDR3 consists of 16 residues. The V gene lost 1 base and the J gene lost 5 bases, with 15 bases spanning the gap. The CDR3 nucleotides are TGCGCCAGCAGCCAAGGCGGGTTCGAACTTCACAATGAGCAGTTCTTC. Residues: CASSQGGFELHNEQFF.

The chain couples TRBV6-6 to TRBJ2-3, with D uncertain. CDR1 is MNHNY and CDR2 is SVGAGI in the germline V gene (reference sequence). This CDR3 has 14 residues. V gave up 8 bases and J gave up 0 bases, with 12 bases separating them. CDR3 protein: CASGEASSTDTQYF. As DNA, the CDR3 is TGTGCCAGCGGCGAAGCGTCTAGCACAGATACGCAGTATTTT.

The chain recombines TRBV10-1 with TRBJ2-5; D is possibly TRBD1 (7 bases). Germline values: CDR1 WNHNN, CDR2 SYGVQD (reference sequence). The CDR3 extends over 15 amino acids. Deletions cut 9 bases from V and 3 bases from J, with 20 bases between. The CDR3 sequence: CARLNQGGEEETQYF. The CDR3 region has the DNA TGCGCCAGATTGAACCAGGGGGGAGAAGAAGAGACCCAGTACTTC.

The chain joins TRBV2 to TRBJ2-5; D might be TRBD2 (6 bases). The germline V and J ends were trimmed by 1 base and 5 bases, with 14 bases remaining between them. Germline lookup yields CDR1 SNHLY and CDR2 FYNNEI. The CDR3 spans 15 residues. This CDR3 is CASSEGRGSRETQYF. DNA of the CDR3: TGTGCCAGCAGTGAAGGGCGGGGCTCTCGGGAGACCCAGTACTTC.

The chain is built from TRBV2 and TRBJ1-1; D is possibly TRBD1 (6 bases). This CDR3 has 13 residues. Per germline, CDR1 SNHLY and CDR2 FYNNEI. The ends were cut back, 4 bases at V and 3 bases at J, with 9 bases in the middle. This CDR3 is CASSVTGYTEAFF. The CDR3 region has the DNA TGTGCCAGCAGTGTCACAGGGTACACTGAAGCTTTCTTT. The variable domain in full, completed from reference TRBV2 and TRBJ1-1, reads EPEVTQTPSHQVTQMGQEVILRCVPISNHLYFYWYRQILGQKVEFLVSFYNNEISEKSEIFDDQFSVERPDGSNFTLKIRSTKLEDSAMYFCASSVTGYTEAFFGQGTRLTVV.

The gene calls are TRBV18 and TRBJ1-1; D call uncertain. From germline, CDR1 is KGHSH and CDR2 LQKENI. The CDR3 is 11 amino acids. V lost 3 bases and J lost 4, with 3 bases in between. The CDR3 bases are TGTGCCAGCTCACCCATCACTGAAGCTTTCTTT. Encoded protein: CASSPITEAFF.

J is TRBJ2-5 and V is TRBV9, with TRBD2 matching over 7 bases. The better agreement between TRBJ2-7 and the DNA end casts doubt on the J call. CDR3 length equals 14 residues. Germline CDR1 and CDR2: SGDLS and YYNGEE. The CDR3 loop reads CASSVSSGPYEQYF. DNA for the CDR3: TGTGCCAGCAGCGTATCTAGCGGACCCTACGAGCAGTACTTC.

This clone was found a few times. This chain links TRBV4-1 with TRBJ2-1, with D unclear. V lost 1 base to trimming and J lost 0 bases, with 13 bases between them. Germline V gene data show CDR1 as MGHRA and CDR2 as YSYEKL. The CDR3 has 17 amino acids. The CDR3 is CASSQVDLGFSYNEQFF. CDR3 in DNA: TGCGCCAGCAGCCAAGTAGATCTGGGGTTCTCCTACAATGAGCAGTTCTTC.

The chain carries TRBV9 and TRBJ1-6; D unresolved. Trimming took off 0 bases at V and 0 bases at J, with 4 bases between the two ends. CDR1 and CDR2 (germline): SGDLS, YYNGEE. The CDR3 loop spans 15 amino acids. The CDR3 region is CASSVGGSYNSPLHF. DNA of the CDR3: TGTGCCAGCAGCGTAGGGGGCTCCTATAATTCACCCCTCCACTTT.

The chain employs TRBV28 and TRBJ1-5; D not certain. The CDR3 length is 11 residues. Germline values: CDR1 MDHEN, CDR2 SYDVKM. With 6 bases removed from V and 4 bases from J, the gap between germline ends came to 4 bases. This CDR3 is CASSLNQPQHF. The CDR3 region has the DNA TGTGCCAGCAGCTTAAATCAGCCCCAGCATTTT. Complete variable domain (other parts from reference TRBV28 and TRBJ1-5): DVKVTQSSRYLVKRTGEKVFLECVQDMDHENMFWYRQDPGLGLRLIYFSYDVKMKEKGDIPEGYSVSREKKERFSLILESASTNQTSMYLCASSLNQPQHFGDGTRLSIL.

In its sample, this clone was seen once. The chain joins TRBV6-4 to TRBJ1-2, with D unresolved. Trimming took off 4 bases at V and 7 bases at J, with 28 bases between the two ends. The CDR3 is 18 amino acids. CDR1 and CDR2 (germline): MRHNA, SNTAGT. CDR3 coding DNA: TGTGCCAGCAGTGGGGAGCTCTTCTGGGTGTCAGTTTGCTGTGGCTACACCTTC. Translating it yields CASSGELFWVSVCCGYTF.

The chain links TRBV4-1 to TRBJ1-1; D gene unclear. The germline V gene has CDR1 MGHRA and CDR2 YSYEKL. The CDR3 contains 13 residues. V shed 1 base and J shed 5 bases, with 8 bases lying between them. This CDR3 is CASSQVMGTEAFF. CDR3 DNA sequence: TGCGCCAGCAGCCAAGTAATGGGGACTGAAGCTTTCTTT.

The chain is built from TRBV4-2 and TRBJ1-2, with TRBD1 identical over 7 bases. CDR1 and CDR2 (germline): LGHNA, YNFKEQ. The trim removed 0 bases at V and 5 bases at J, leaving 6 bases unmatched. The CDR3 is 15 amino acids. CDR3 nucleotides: TGTGCCAGCAGCCAAGACCCAGGACAGGAATATGGCTACACCTTC. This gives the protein CASSQDPGQEYGYTF.